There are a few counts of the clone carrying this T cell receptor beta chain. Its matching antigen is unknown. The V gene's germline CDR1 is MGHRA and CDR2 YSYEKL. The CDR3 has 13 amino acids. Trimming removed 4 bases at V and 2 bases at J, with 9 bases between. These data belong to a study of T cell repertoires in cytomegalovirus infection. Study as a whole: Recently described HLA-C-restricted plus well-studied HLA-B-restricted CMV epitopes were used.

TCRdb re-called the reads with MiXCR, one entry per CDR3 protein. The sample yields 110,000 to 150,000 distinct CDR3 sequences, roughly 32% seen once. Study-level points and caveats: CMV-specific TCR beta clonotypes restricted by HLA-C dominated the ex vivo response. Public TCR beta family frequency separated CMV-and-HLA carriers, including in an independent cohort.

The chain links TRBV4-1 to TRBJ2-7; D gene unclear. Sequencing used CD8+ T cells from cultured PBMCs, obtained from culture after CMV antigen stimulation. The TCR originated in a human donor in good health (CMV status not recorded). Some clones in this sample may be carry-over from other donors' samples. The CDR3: CASSPRLTYEQYF. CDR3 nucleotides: TGCGCCAGCAGCCCCAGGCTAACCTACGAGCAGTACTTC.